Below, one TCR beta chain is given with its context. CDR3 size: 15 residues. V was pared by 1 base and J by 0 bases, with 9 bases between. Germline V lookup: CDR1 MDHEN, CDR2 SYDVKM. Reverse transcription of roughly 0.5 to 1 ug RNA was carried out with random hexamers. Multiplex immunoSEQ PCR targeted 54 Vbeta and 13 Jbeta TCR beta segments. Via MiXCR, TCRdb re-called the immunoSEQ multiplex PCR reads, giving one row per CDR3 protein. Seen here are approximately 87,000 distinct CDR3 sequences, approximately 96% observed once, and the top ten hold around 0.43%. This sample stems from a study of CD8 T cells in Susac syndrome. Patients with Susac syndrome met the recently defined diagnostic criteria for definite or probable disease.

This clonotype was sampled from a human donor with Susac syndrome. This sequence joins TRBV28 and TRBJ1-2; D possibly corresponds to TRBD1 (5 bases). The source material was CD8+ T cells from PBMCs. The CDR3 protein is CASSLLGAANYGYTF. Here the CDR3 DNA reads TGTGCCAGCAGTTTATTAGGGGCGGCTAACTATGGCTACACCTTC.